This is a list of T cell receptor beta chains from one sample in a study of blood T cell repertoires in COVID-19. Libraries were prepared by immunoSEQ multiplex PCR; TCRdb keeps only in-frame clonotypes and omits some of them. The sample shows 150,000 to 200,000 clones, around nine tenths of them seen only once. The sequenced sample consisted of peripheral blood. These TCRs come from a woman aged 65 to 85 with COVID-19, enrolled during active disease. Each CDR3 is given with its conserved first and last residue. D genes are given only for firm matches. Clone size is given for some rows only: seen once, a few or many times, or a class if the clone is expanded.

j_gene: TRBJ2-7
d_gene: -
v_gene: TRBV5-6
abundance: -
CDR3aa: CASSLEASGEQYF
CDR3nt: TGTGCCAGCAGCTTGGAGGCGTCGGGAGAGCAGTACTTC

j_gene: TRBJ2-7
d_gene: TRBD1
v_gene: TRBV24-1
abundance: -
CDR3aa: CATSDLRQGRYEQYF
CDR3nt: TGTGCCACCAGTGATTTGCGACAGGGGCGCTACGAGCAGTACTTC

j_gene: TRBJ1-2
d_gene: TRBD1
v_gene: TRBV19
abundance: once
CDR3aa: CASTPQQGARGYTF
CDR3nt: TGTGCCAGTACCCCTCAGCAGGGGGCGCGTGGCTACACCTTC

j_gene: TRBJ2-3
d_gene: -
v_gene: TRBV11-2
abundance: -
CDR3aa: CASSGTGTGSDTQYF
CDR3nt: TGTGCCAGCAGCGGGACTGGAACGGGGTCAGATACGCAGTATTTT

j_gene: TRBJ2-1
d_gene: -
v_gene: TRBV29-1
abundance: -
CDR3aa: CSVAARTRVDEQFF
CDR3nt: TGCAGCGTCGCCGCGAGGACGCGGGTAGATGAGCAGTTCTTC

j_gene: TRBJ2-5
d_gene: TRBD1
v_gene: TRBV10-3
abundance: few
CDR3aa: CAIRPGQGGETQYF
CDR3nt: TGTGCCATCAGGCCGGGACAGGGCGGTGAGACCCAGTACTTC

j_gene: TRBJ1-6
d_gene: -
v_gene: TRBV7-2
abundance: -
CDR3aa: CASSLGVSNSPLHF
CDR3nt: TGTGCCAGCAGCTTAGGTGTGTCAAATTCACCCCTCCACTTT

j_gene: TRBJ2-7
d_gene: TRBD1
v_gene: TRBV19
abundance: -
CDR3aa: CASRPGQGQGEQYF
CDR3nt: TGTGCCAGTAGGCCGGGACAGGGACAAGGCGAGCAGTACTTC

j_gene: TRBJ1-2
d_gene: TRBD1
v_gene: TRBV11-3
abundance: few
CDR3aa: CASSLSLGGTGVHGYTF
CDR3nt: TGTGCCAGCAGCTTAAGCTTGGGGGGGACAGGGGTCCATGGCTACACCTTC

j_gene: TRBJ2-7
d_gene: -
v_gene: TRBV19
abundance: -
CDR3aa: CASSMGVSYEQYF
CDR3nt: TGTGCCAGTAGTATGGGCGTCTCCTACGAGCAGTACTTC

j_gene: TRBJ1-4
d_gene: TRBD1
v_gene: TRBV5-1
abundance: once
CDR3aa: CASSLGLGGTDTTNEKLFF
CDR3nt: TGCGCCAGCAGCTTGGGTTTAGGTGGGACAGATACAACTAATGAAAAACTGTTTTTT

j_gene: TRBJ1-2
d_gene: -
v_gene: TRBV25-1
abundance: -
CDR3aa: CASSDPVRGDGYTF
CDR3nt: TGTGCCAGCAGTGACCCGGTCAGGGGAGATGGCTACACCTTC

j_gene: TRBJ2-2
d_gene: TRBD1
v_gene: TRBV5-1
abundance: -
CDR3aa: CASSIRTGGVSTGELFF
CDR3nt: TGCGCCAGCAGCATCAGGACAGGGGGCGTTAGCACCGGGGAGCTGTTTTTT

j_gene: TRBJ2-4
d_gene: TRBD1
v_gene: TRBV28
abundance: -
CDR3aa: CASSRTGGVDIQYF
CDR3nt: TGTGCCAGCAGCCGGACAGGGGGCGTAGACATTCAGTACTTC

j_gene: TRBJ2-1
d_gene: -
v_gene: TRBV5-4
abundance: -
CDR3aa: CASSSVVGQTYNEQFF
CDR3nt: TGTGCCAGCAGCTCCGTTGTGGGGCAGACCTACAATGAGCAGTTCTTC

j_gene: TRBJ2-3
d_gene: TRBD2
v_gene: TRBV3-1/TRBV3-2
abundance: -
CDR3aa: CASSPTSGPSYRTDTQYF
CDR3nt: TGTGCCAGCAGCCCTACTAGCGGGCCTTCGTATCGCACAGATACGCAGTATTTT

j_gene: TRBJ1-6
d_gene: -
v_gene: TRBV10-3
abundance: -
CDR3aa: CVSSVTENSPLHF
CDR3nt: TGTGTCTCATCGGTGACAGAGAATTCACCCCTCCACTTT

j_gene: TRBJ2-3
d_gene: -
v_gene: TRBV5-1
abundance: -
CDR3aa: CASSLFERDTQYF
CDR3nt: TGCGCCAGCAGCTTGTTCGAGCGCGATACGCAGTATTTT

j_gene: TRBJ2-7
d_gene: -
v_gene: TRBV28
abundance: -
CDR3aa: CASSLVVGEQYF
CDR3nt: TGTGCCAGCAGTTTGGTCGTCGGCGAGCAGTACTTC

j_gene: TRBJ2-3
d_gene: -
v_gene: TRBV5-4
abundance: -
CDR3aa: CASSLDRADTQYF
CDR3nt: TGTGCCAGCAGCTTGGACAGGGCCGATACGCAGTATTTT

j_gene: TRBJ2-7
d_gene: -
v_gene: TRBV20-1
abundance: -
CDR3aa: CSARGGYEQYF
CDR3nt: TGCAGTGCTAGGGGGGGTTACGAGCAGTACTTC

j_gene: TRBJ2-1
d_gene: -
v_gene: TRBV5-1
abundance: -
CDR3aa: CASGGGIYNEQFF
CDR3nt: TGCGCCAGCGGTGGGGGGATCTACAATGAGCAGTTCTTC

j_gene: TRBJ2-7
d_gene: -
v_gene: TRBV2
abundance: few
CDR3aa: CASSGGAYEQYF
CDR3nt: TGTGCCAGCAGCGGAGGGGCCTACGAGCAGTACTTC

j_gene: TRBJ2-6
d_gene: TRBD1
v_gene: TRBV5-1
abundance: -
CDR3aa: CASSLGQGGANVLTF
CDR3nt: TGCGCCAGCAGCCTCGGACAGGGAGGAGCCAACGTCCTGACTTTC

j_gene: TRBJ1-6
d_gene: TRBD1
v_gene: TRBV9
abundance: -
CDR3aa: CASSDPPTGTNSPLHF
CDR3nt: TGTGCCAGCAGTGATCCTCCGACAGGGACTAATTCACCCCTCCACTTT

j_gene: TRBJ2-4
d_gene: TRBD1
v_gene: TRBV5-4
abundance: -
CDR3aa: CASSSPRGDRAGKNIQYF
CDR3nt: TGTGCCAGCAGCTCCCCTCGAGGGGACAGGGCTGGCAAAAACATTCAGTACTTC

j_gene: TRBJ1-1
d_gene: TRBD1
v_gene: TRBV19
abundance: -
CDR3aa: CATKSPSPGQGLTEAFF
CDR3nt: TGTGCCACCAAGTCTCCCAGCCCGGGACAGGGGCTCACTGAAGCTTTCTTT

j_gene: TRBJ2-7
d_gene: -
v_gene: TRBV5-1
abundance: -
CDR3aa: CASSLDFYEQYF
CDR3nt: TGCGCCAGCAGCCTGGACTTCTACGAGCAGTACTTC

j_gene: TRBJ2-3
d_gene: -
v_gene: TRBV15
abundance: -
CDR3aa: CATSGGAAPGADTQYF
CDR3nt: TGTGCCACCAGCGGGGGGGCAGCCCCAGGCGCAGATACGCAGTATTTT

j_gene: TRBJ2-7
d_gene: TRBD1
v_gene: TRBV29-1
abundance: -
CDR3aa: CSVRTGVGSYEQYF
CDR3nt: TGCAGCGTTAGGACAGGCGTGGGCTCCTACGAGCAGTACTTC

j_gene: TRBJ1-2
d_gene: -
v_gene: TRBV6-5
abundance: few
CDR3aa: CASSYGGGGRTLAF
CDR3nt: TGTGCCAGCAGTTACGGGGGCGGAGGACGTACTCTCGCCTTC

j_gene: TRBJ2-1
d_gene: TRBD2
v_gene: TRBV13
abundance: -
CDR3aa: CASSVWNRLAGSRTDNEQFF
CDR3nt: TGTGCCAGCAGCGTTTGGAATCGACTAGCGGGGAGCCGAACTGACAATGAGCAGTTCTTC

j_gene: TRBJ1-4
d_gene: -
v_gene: TRBV2
abundance: -
CDR3aa: CASSPRDNVNEKLFF
CDR3nt: TGTGCCAGCAGTCCCCGGGACAACGTTAATGAAAAACTGTTTTTT

j_gene: TRBJ1-2
d_gene: -
v_gene: TRBV28
abundance: -
CDR3aa: CASSATRVTLYGYTF
CDR3nt: TGTGCCAGCAGTGCAACCAGGGTTACCCTTTATGGCTACACCTTC

j_gene: TRBJ2-7
d_gene: TRBD2
v_gene: TRBV28
abundance: once
CDR3aa: CASSPRGTSGAYEQYF
CDR3nt: TGTGCCAGCAGTCCTCGGGGGACTAGCGGGGCCTACGAGCAGTACTTC

j_gene: TRBJ2-3
d_gene: -
v_gene: TRBV10-3
abundance: -
CDR3aa: CAISEGPAGADTQYF
CDR3nt: TGTGCCATCAGTGAAGGGCCCGCAGGGGCAGATACGCAGTATTTT

j_gene: TRBJ2-7
d_gene: TRBD1
v_gene: TRBV18
abundance: once
CDR3aa: CASSPRVVGTGGPYEQYF
CDR3nt: TGTGCCAGCTCACCCCGTGTAGTTGGGACAGGGGGCCCCTACGAGCAGTACTTC

j_gene: TRBJ2-5
d_gene: -
v_gene: TRBV5-4
abundance: -
CDR3aa: CASSLPAGKPTQYF
CDR3nt: TGTGCCAGCAGCTTACCAGCGGGTAAACCCACCCAGTACTTC

j_gene: TRBJ1-2
d_gene: -
v_gene: TRBV5-4
abundance: once
CDR3aa: CASSSGQMNYGYTF
CDR3nt: TGTGCCAGCAGCAGTGGACAGATGAACTATGGCTACACCTTC

j_gene: TRBJ1-1
d_gene: -
v_gene: TRBV11-2
abundance: -
CDR3aa: CASSVRDTRTTEAFF
CDR3nt: TGTGCCAGCAGCGTCCGGGACACCCGAACAACTGAAGCTTTCTTT

j_gene: TRBJ1-1
d_gene: -
v_gene: TRBV19
abundance: -
CDR3aa: CASKEDSSNEAFF
CDR3nt: TGTGCCAGTAAAGAGGACAGCTCCAATGAAGCTTTCTTT

j_gene: TRBJ2-2
d_gene: TRBD1
v_gene: TRBV7-9
abundance: -
CDR3aa: CASSLGGQGAGELFF
CDR3nt: TGTGCCAGCAGCTTAGGAGGTCAGGGGGCCGGGGAGCTGTTTTTT

j_gene: TRBJ1-2
d_gene: -
v_gene: TRBV7-9
abundance: -
CDR3aa: CASSLGVGAVANYGYTF
CDR3nt: TGTGCCAGCAGCTTAGGAGTAGGGGCCGTAGCTAACTATGGCTACACCTTC

j_gene: TRBJ1-6
d_gene: TRBD1
v_gene: TRBV18
abundance: once
CDR3aa: CASSPPGQGTSPLHF
CDR3nt: TGTGCCAGCTCCCCGCCGGGACAGGGTACCTCACCCCTCCACTTT

j_gene: TRBJ2-7
d_gene: TRBD1
v_gene: TRBV19
abundance: once
CDR3aa: CASSLDRVSYEQYF
CDR3nt: TGTGCCAGTAGTCTGGACAGGGTCTCCTACGAGCAGTACTTC

j_gene: TRBJ1-5
d_gene: -
v_gene: TRBV5-5
abundance: -
CDR3aa: CASSLDLLASPQHF
CDR3nt: TGTGCCAGCAGCTTGGATCTGTTAGCATCGCCCCAGCATTTT

j_gene: TRBJ1-1
d_gene: -
v_gene: TRBV28
abundance: once
CDR3aa: CASSLGRNTEAFF
CDR3nt: TGTGCCAGCAGTTTGGGGCGTAACACTGAAGCTTTCTTT

j_gene: TRBJ2-7
d_gene: TRBD1
v_gene: TRBV11-2
abundance: -
CDR3aa: CASSLADRGSYEQYF
CDR3nt: TGTGCCAGCAGCTTAGCCGACAGGGGGTCCTACGAGCAGTACTTC

j_gene: TRBJ1-4
d_gene: TRBD1
v_gene: TRBV10-3
abundance: once
CDR3aa: CAISGDWGTANEKLFF
CDR3nt: TGTGCCATCAGTGGGGATTGGGGGACAGCGAATGAAAAACTGTTTTTT

j_gene: TRBJ1-6
d_gene: -
v_gene: TRBV18
abundance: -
CDR3aa: CASSSTYNSPLHF
CDR3nt: TGTGCCAGCTCGTCCACTTATAATTCACCCCTCCACTTT

j_gene: TRBJ1-1
d_gene: TRBD1
v_gene: TRBV24-1
abundance: -
CDR3aa: CATSDSGTGGGLNTEAFF
CDR3nt: TGTGCCACCAGTGATTCCGGGACAGGGGGAGGACTGAACACTGAAGCTTTCTTT